These 14 T cell receptor beta chains originate from one sample sequenced in a study of blood T cell repertoires in COVID-19. Sequencing used immunoSEQ multiplex PCR; TCRdb keeps in-frame clones, though not all of them. The table has 150,000 to 200,000 clones, 79% seen once. Sequencing was done on a sample of peripheral blood. The source of these receptors is a man aged 55 to 70 with active or convalescent COVID-19.

This rearrangement joins TRBV6-1 to TRBJ1-5; 7 bases fit TRBD1. The CDR3 extends over 16 amino acids. V trimming: 4 bases; J trimming: 0 bases; junction bases outside the gene matches: 6. Germline values: CDR1 MNHNS, CDR2 SASEGT. CDR3 loop: CASSGTGTYSNQPQHF. The CDR3, as DNA: TGTGCCAGCAGTGGGACAGGAACCTATAGCAATCAGCCCCAGCATTTT.

The chain recombines TRBV6-5 with TRBJ2-1; TRBD2 agrees at 13 bases. V dropped 2 bases and J dropped 6; count of bases not matched to a gene: 4. Germline V gene lookup returns CDR1 MNHEY and CDR2 SVGAGI. The CDR3 sequence is 16 residues long. CDR3 region: CASSYGTSGTFNEQFF. CDR3 DNA: TGTGCCAGCAGTTACGGGACTAGCGGGACCTTCAATGAGCAGTTCTTC.

This clone turned up a few times. The V call is TRBV11-2, the J call TRBJ2-7, with TRBD1 as a possible D gene (7 bases). The CDR3 totals 13 residues. Germline CDR1 and CDR2: SGHAT and FQNNGV. V lost 1 base, J lost 5 bases, and 9 bases lay in between. CDR3 sequence (DNA): TGTGCCAGCAGCTTAGTCAGGGGGGACGAGCAGTACTTC. Amino acid sequence: CASSLVRGDEQYF.

The chain is built from TRBV19 and TRBJ2-2; tentatively, D is TRBD1 (5 bases). The V end was cut by 8 bases, the J end by 1 base, with 8 bases between. Looked up from germline, CDR1 is LNHDA and CDR2 is SQIVND (reference sequence). This CDR3 region has 13 residues. Here the CDR3 reads CASLDMNTGELFF. The CDR3 bases are TGTGCCAGTCTGGACATGAACACCGGGGAGCTGTTTTTT.

This rearrangement joins TRBV10-3 to TRBJ2-2; 7 bases line up with TRBD2. Germline values: CDR1 ENHRY, CDR2 SYGVKD. The CDR3 contains 15 residues. The J segment lost 1 base and the V segment lost 4 bases, leaving 3 bases of the junction unmatched. The chain's CDR3 is CAISASGKNTGELFF. The CDR3 bases are TGTGCCATCAGTGCCAGCGGGAAGAACACCGGGGAGCTGTTTTTT.

This chain joins TRBV29-1 and TRBJ2-7, with a tentative D call TRBD1 (5 bases). Germline values: CDR1 SQVTM, CDR2 ANQGSEA. V was trimmed by 2 bases and J by 5 bases, leaving 13 bases between them. The CDR3 extends over 13 amino acids. CDR3 sequence reads: CSVEIYRSDEQYF. The DNA of the CDR3 is TGCAGCGTTGAAATCTACAGGAGTGACGAGCAGTACTTC.

This chain connects TRBV10-3 to TRBJ2-7; TRBD1 agrees at 9 bases. The CDR3 runs to 14 residues. The junction had 10 bases not matched to a gene; V was cut back by 8 bases and J by 5 bases. Germline V gene data show CDR1 as ENHRY and CDR2 as SYGVKD. CDR3 nucleotides: TGTGCCATCGGGACAGGGTTTATAAAGAACGAGCAGTACTTC. Translation gives CAIGTGFIKNEQYF.

V and J are TRBV30 and TRBJ2-7, with no clear D. The CDR3 consists of 12 residues. Trimming pared 5 bases from V and 3 bases from J, leaving 11 bases between. Germline CDR1 is GTSNPN and CDR2 is SVGIG (reference sequence). The CDR3: CAWSASIYEQYF. CDR3 nucleotide sequence: TGTGCCTGGTCAGCGTCGATCTACGAGCAGTACTTC. The variable domain in full, with the rest retrieved from reference TRBV30 and TRBJ2-7, is SQTIHQWPATLVQPVGSPLSLECTVEGTSNPNLYWYRQAAGRGLQLLFYSVGIGQISSEVPQNLSASRPQDRQFILSSKKLLLSDSGFYLCAWSASIYEQYFGPGTRLTVT.

This chain joins TRBV5-6 and TRBJ1-2; 8 bases line up with TRBD1. Trimming at V came to 4 bases and at J to 4 bases, leaving 9 bases not matched to a gene. CDR1 SGHDT and CDR2 YYEEEE come from the germline V gene. The CDR3 spans 15 residues. The CDR3, as DNA: TGTGCCAGCAGCCCCGTGGGACAGGAGAGCTATGGCTACACCTTC. Its protein is CASSPVGQESYGYTF.

J is TRBJ2-7 and V is TRBV6-5, with 7 bases lining up with TRBD1. V gave up 2 bases and J gave up 3 bases; unmatched junction bases: 4. Germline-derived CDR1 and CDR2 are MNHEY and SVGAGI. The CDR3 has 14 amino acids. CDR3 in amino acids: CASSYRTGFYEQYF. The CDR3 region has the DNA TGTGCCAGCAGTTACAGGACAGGATTCTACGAGCAGTACTTC.

This clone appeared a single time. V and J are TRBV28 and TRBJ1-2, with no clear D. The CDR3 runs 11 residues. Germline assignment: CDR1 MDHEN and CDR2 SYDVKM. V lost 3 bases to trimming and J lost 6 bases, with 5 bases between them. The CDR3 reads CASSLRDGYTF. CDR3 sequence (DNA): TGTGCCAGCAGTTTGAGGGATGGCTACACCTTC.

The chain couples TRBV27 to TRBJ2-7; D is perhaps TRBD1 (6 bases). The V gene's germline CDR1 is MNHEY and CDR2 SMNVEV (reference sequence). This CDR3 contains 13 residues. V lost 5 bases to trimming and J lost 2 bases, with 10 bases between them. The CDR3 sequence is CASSRTGPYEQYF. The DNA of the CDR3 is TGTGCCAGCAGTAGAACAGGGCCCTACGAGCAGTACTTC.

This clone was seen once. The rearrangement uses TRBV27 and TRBJ1-1; a weak D match, TRBD1 (5 bases). Trimming took 2 bases from V and 1 from J, leaving 11 bases between them. This CDR3 has 15 amino acids. Looked up from germline, CDR1 is MNHEY and CDR2 is SMNVEV (reference sequence). DNA for the CDR3: TGTGCCAGCAGTTTAGGGGCCACAAAGAACACTGAAGCTTTCTTT. This sequence encodes CASSLGATKNTEAFF.

The V gene is TRBV5-1, the J gene TRBJ1-2; D possibly corresponds to TRBD1 (5 bases). Trimming left V 0 bases short and J 8 bases short, with 17 bases between. CDR3 length: 15 residues. Germline V gene data show CDR1 as SGHRS and CDR2 as YFSETQ. CDR3 sequence reads: CASSLAGGEAYGYTF. In DNA, the CDR3 is TGCGCCAGCAGCTTGGCCGGAGGGGAAGCTTACGGCTACACCTTC. Supplemented by reference TRBV5-1 and TRBJ1-2, the full variable domain reads KAGVTQTPRYLIKTRGQQVTLSCSPISGHRSVSWYQQTPGQGLQFLFEYFSETQRNKGNFPGRFSGRQFSNSRSEMNVSTLELGDSALYLCASSLAGGEAYGYTFGSGTRLTVV.